This paragraph reports one TCR beta chain. This entry is derived from a study of CD8 T cells in Susac syndrome. Study at large: Sequencing included Susac syndrome patients, roughly six of them with active disease and eight in remission.

TCR beta from blood CD8+ and CD4+ T cells was sequenced. FACS was used to enrich TEMRA cells, whereas the CD8+ and CD4+ T cells were obtained by negative isolation. With random hexamers, 0.5 to 1 ug RNA was reverse transcribed. TCRdb re-analysed the immunoSEQ multiplex PCR reads in MiXCR, keeping a single row per CDR3 protein. This sample has some 160,000 distinct CDR3 sequences, with 94% found just once. This CDR3 has 14 amino acids. V shed 5 bases and J shed 1 base, with 10 bases lying between them. Looked up from germline, CDR1 is SGHTA and CDR2 is FQGNSA. The V call is TRBV7-2, the J call TRBJ2-3, with D perhaps given as TRBD1 or TRBD2 (5 bases each). What was sequenced was CD4+ T cells from PBMCs. The TCR sequence derives from a human donor with Susac syndrome. CDR3 amino acids: CASSPRDRTDTQYF. CDR3 coding DNA: TGTGCCAGCAGCCCCCGGGACCGCACAGATACGCAGTATTTT.